The 23 T cell receptor beta chains below come from one sample, sequenced in a study of T cell changes during pregnancy in multiple sclerosis. Sequenced by immunoSEQ multiplex PCR; TCRdb stores in-frame clones only, minus some. The sample shows about 60,000 clones, just over 90% of them seen only once. This specimen consisted of CD4+ T cells from peripheral blood mononuclear cells, obtained in the second trimester of pregnancy. Receptor source: a female donor with multiple sclerosis, enrolled in a pregnancy study.

This clone is a singleton in its sample. The chain carries TRBV2 and TRBJ1-1; weak D call: TRBD1 (6 bases). The V and J ends lost 5 bases and 6 bases respectively, with 13 bases between them. The CDR3 extends over 13 amino acids. Germline CDR1 SNHLY, CDR2 FYNNEI. The CDR3 sequence: CASSLRTVAEAFF. The CDR3 region has the DNA TGTGCCAGCAGTCTCCGGACAGTCGCTGAAGCTTTCTTT. The full variable domain, its missing parts supplied by reference TRBV2 and TRBJ1-1, is EPEVTQTPSHQVTQMGQEVILRCVPISNHLYFYWYRQILGQKVEFLVSFYNNEISEKSEIFDDQFSVERPDGSNFTLKIRSTKLEDSAMYFCASSLRTVAEAFFGQGTRLTVV.

The chain carries TRBV27 and TRBJ2-7, with TRBD2 matching 8 bases. The germline gives CDR1 MNHEY, CDR2 SMNVEV (reference sequence). Trimming took 3 bases from V and 2 from J; bases not matched to a gene: 9. This CDR3 has 16 residues. The CDR3 region has the DNA TGTGCCAGCAGTTTCGATAGCGGGATTGGGCCCTACGAGCAGTACTTC. It encodes CASSFDSGIGPYEQYF.

This clone was counted a single time. V is TRBV5-1 and J is TRBJ2-6, with TRBD1 as a possible D gene (5 bases). The CDR3 length is 17 residues. From germline, CDR1 is SGHRS and CDR2 YFSETQ. V was cut by 4 bases and J by 4 bases, with 18 bases left in between. As DNA, the CDR3 is TGCGCCAGCAGCCCTGGTGAAGGGGCGAGAGGGGCCAACGTCCTGACTTTC. Translation gives CASSPGEGARGANVLTF.

This clone was detected only once. The rearrangement joins TRBV28 to TRBJ1-4; TRBD1 agrees at 7 bases. Germline V lookup: CDR1 MDHEN, CDR2 SYDVKM. V shed 2 bases and J 7 bases; nucleotides not matched to a gene: 10. This CDR3 is built from 16 residues. CDR3 bases: TGTGCCAGCAGTTTAAGGGGGGCTACAGGGGCTGAAAAACTGTTTTTT. It specifies CASSLRGATGAEKLFF. The variable domain in full, with the rest retrieved from reference TRBV28 and TRBJ1-4, is DVKVTQSSRYLVKRTGEKVFLECVQDMDHENMFWYRQDPGLGLRLIYFSYDVKMKEKGDIPEGYSVSREKKERFSLILESASTNQTSMYLCASSLRGATGAEKLFFGSGTQLSVL.

J is TRBJ1-1 and V is TRBV28; D may be TRBD1 (6 bases). The CDR3 has 14 residues. Germline lookup yields CDR1 MDHEN and CDR2 SYDVKM. With 6 bases removed from V and 7 bases from J, the gap between germline ends came to 18 bases. CDR3 sequence reads: CASRTGLPPHEAFF. The CDR3 coding sequence is TGTGCCAGCAGGACAGGACTCCCACCCCATGAAGCTTTCTTT.

The V call is TRBV5-1, the J call TRBJ2-5; 7 bases align to TRBD1. Germline V gives CDR1 SGHRS, CDR2 YFSETQ. After removal of 4 bases from V and 3 bases from J, the junction contained 9 bases not matched to a gene. The CDR3 loop spans 15 amino acids. The DNA for the CDR3 is TGCGCCAGCAGCAGTTCCGGGACAGACGAAGAGACCCAGTACTTC. Protein sequence: CASSSSGTDEETQYF.

CDR3 region: CASSESGGAGAEQFF. In DNA, the CDR3 is TGTGCCAGCAGCGAGAGCGGGGGCGCCGGTGCGGAGCAGTTCTTC. This chain connects TRBV4-2 to TRBJ2-1, with 8 positions matching TRBD2. Trimming took 5 bases from V and 10 from J; bases not matched to a gene: 13. This CDR3 region has 15 residues. Germline V lookup: CDR1 LGHNA, CDR2 YNFKEQ.

This chain's CDR3 is CASSFLGRGRAGELFF. For the CDR3, the DNA is TGTGCCAGCAGCTTTCTGGGCAGGGGGCGAGCCGGGGAGCTGTTTTTT. This rearrangement joins TRBV5-6 to TRBJ2-2; 8 bases line up with TRBD1. V lost 2 bases to trimming and J lost 6 bases; unmatched junction nucleotides: 9. There are 16 residues in the CDR3. Germline V lookup: CDR1 SGHDT, CDR2 YYEEEE.

The chain uses TRBV30 and TRBJ2-7, with 8 positions matching TRBD2. The germline V gene encodes CDR1 GTSNPN and CDR2 SVGIG (reference sequence). The CDR3 covers 12 residues. V lost 8 bases and J lost 5; bases outside the gene matches: 8. CDR3 nucleotide sequence: TGTGCCGGAACGGGGGGGACAAACGAGCAGTACTTC. It encodes CAGTGGTNEQYF. Looking up the rest from reference TRBV30 and TRBJ2-7 gives the full variable domain: SQTIHQWPATLVQPVGSPLSLECTVEGTSNPNLYWYRQAAGRGLQLLFYSVGIGQISSEVPQNLSASRPQDRQFILSSKKLLLSDSGFYLCAGTGGTNEQYFGPGTRLTVT.

The V call is TRBV7-2, the J call TRBJ2-5; TRBD2 matches at 13 bases. J gave up 6 bases and V 5 bases, and 6 bases lay outside the gene matches. The CDR3 runs to 15 residues. The V gene's germline CDR1 is SGHTA and CDR2 FQGNSA. CDR3 nucleotide sequence: TGTGCCAGCAGCAGGACTAGCGGGAGTGGGCAGACCCAGTACTTC. Protein sequence: CASSRTSGSGQTQYF.

J is TRBJ2-5 and V is TRBV28; TRBD2 is a possible D gene (7 bases). Looked up from germline, CDR1 is MDHEN and CDR2 is SYDVKM. V lost 2 bases, J lost 1 base, and 17 bases lay in between. The CDR3 is 17 amino acids. Here the CDR3 reads CASSLGRGAPSQETQYF. CDR3 sequence (DNA): TGTGCCAGCAGTTTAGGCCGGGGGGCCCCCTCCCAAGAGACCCAGTACTTC.

CDR3 sequence: CASSPGQGNSPLHF. In nucleotides, the CDR3 is TGCGCCAGCAGTCCGGGACAGGGGAATTCACCCCTCCACTTT. This chain uses TRBV5-1 with TRBJ1-6; 10 nucleotides match TRBD1. This CDR3 has 14 amino acids. From germline, CDR1 is SGHRS and CDR2 YFSETQ. V was pared by 5 bases and J by 7 bases, with 3 bases of the junction left unmatched.

The rearrangement joins TRBV5-1 to TRBJ2-7; D not certain. The germline V gene encodes CDR1 SGHRS and CDR2 YFSETQ. This CDR3 region has 15 residues. V gave up 0 bases and J gave up 0 bases, with 10 bases separating them. CDR3 amino acids: CASSLASLSSYEQYF. CDR3 in DNA: TGCGCCAGCAGCTTGGCGTCTTTGAGCTCCTACGAGCAGTACTTC.

The V gene is TRBV2, the J gene TRBJ1-4; a possible D gene is TRBD1 (6 bases). Trimming removed 3 bases at V and 8 bases at J, with 13 bases between. This CDR3 is built from 14 residues. CDR1 is SNHLY and CDR2 is FYNNEI in the germline V gene. CDR3 sequence (DNA): TGTGCCAGCAGTGAGAGGGGGAAGGGGGAAAAACTGTTTTTT. Its protein product is CASSERGKGEKLFF.

The genes are TRBV6-6 and TRBJ1-1; D not resolved. Trimming removed 2 bases at V and 4 bases at J, with 17 bases between. This CDR3 spans 16 amino acids. Per the germline V gene, CDR1 is MNHNY and CDR2 is SVGAGI (reference sequence). CDR3 DNA: TGTGCCAGCAGTTACCGTGAGGTACCGGTTGGCACTGAAGCTTTCTTT. Translated, it gives CASSYREVPVGTEAFF.

The CDR3 reads CASRTMQGLAGADTQYF. The CDR3 DNA reads as TGCGCCAGCCGTACTATGCAGGGACTAGCGGGAGCAGATACGCAGTATTTT. The chain links TRBV10-2 to TRBJ2-3; TRBD2 matches 14 bases. CDR3 size: 17 residues. J lost 4 bases, V lost 8 bases, and 11 bases had no gene match. Germline V lookup: CDR1 WSHSY, CDR2 SAAADI.

V gene TRBV7-2 combines with J gene TRBJ2-7; TRBD1 agrees at 8 bases. Looked up from germline, CDR1 is SGHTA and CDR2 is FQGNSA. The CDR3 runs to 14 residues. Trimming at V came to 5 bases and at J to 3 bases, leaving 6 bases not matched to a gene. The CDR3 loop is CASSQQGVLYEQYF. CDR3 DNA: TGTGCCAGCAGCCAACAGGGGGTTCTCTACGAGCAGTACTTC.

The chain joins TRBV2 to TRBJ1-6; D perhaps matches TRBD1 (6 bases). The germline V gene has CDR1 SNHLY and CDR2 FYNNEI. V lost 2 bases to trimming and J lost 4 bases, with 15 bases between them. This CDR3 comprises 17 residues. Written as DNA, the CDR3 is TGTGCCAGCAGTGAATGGCAGGGGAATAGGTATAATTCACCCCTCCACTTT. This gives the protein CASSEWQGNRYNSPLHF.

This clone has only a few counts. This rearrangement joins TRBV30 to TRBJ1-1; the D gene is possibly TRBD1 (6 bases). The V end was cut by 2 bases, the J end by 2 bases, with 9 bases between. Germline V CDR1 and CDR2: GTSNPN, SVGIG (reference sequence). The CDR3 runs 13 residues. CDR3 DNA: TGTGCCTGGAGTAGGACAGCTAACACTGAAGCTTTCTTT. Its translation is CAWSRTANTEAFF. The full variable domain, with the rest looked up from reference TRBV30 and TRBJ1-1, is SQTIHQWPATLVQPVGSPLSLECTVEGTSNPNLYWYRQAAGRGLQLLFYSVGIGQISSEVPQNLSASRPQDRQFILSSKKLLLSDSGFYLCAWSRTANTEAFFGQGTRLTVV.

V and J are TRBV29-1 and TRBJ2-7; TRBD1 might be the D (6 bases). The V end was cut by 3 bases, the J end by 1 base, with 7 bases between. The CDR3 totals 12 residues. The germline V gene encodes CDR1 SQVTM and CDR2 ANQGSEA. Here the CDR3 DNA reads TGCAGCGTTGAGGACAGATCCTACGAGCAGTACTTC. It is translated as CSVEDRSYEQYF.

J is TRBJ1-2 and V is TRBV18; D not certain. V was shortened by 3 bases and J by 1 base, with 18 bases between the two germline ends. In germline, CDR1 is KGHSH, CDR2 LQKENI. The CDR3 is 17 residues long. This CDR3 is CASSPLIIGGFNYGYTF. Written as DNA, the CDR3 is TGTGCCAGCTCACCTCTAATCATAGGAGGATTTAACTATGGCTACACCTTC.

Notes on this clone: The same CDR3 arises from other DNA sequences in this sample as well. The chain is built from TRBV7-3 and TRBJ1-1; 8 bases line up with TRBD1. CDR3 size: 13 residues. The V segment lost 2 bases and the J segment 6 bases; nucleotides outside the gene matches: 2. Germline V gene lookup returns CDR1 SGHTA and CDR2 FQGTGA. This CDR3 is CASSLDRGAEAFF. CDR3 nucleotides: TGTGCCAGCAGCTTAGACAGGGGTGCTGAAGCTTTCTTT.

The chain couples TRBV6-5 to TRBJ2-1; D possibly corresponds to TRBD2 (5 bases). V gave up 4 bases and J gave up 5 bases, with 15 bases separating them. Germline CDR1 MNHEY, CDR2 SVGAGI. The CDR3 has 15 amino acids. The CDR3: CASSLSGRSNNEQFF. The CDR3 DNA is TGTGCCAGCAGTTTATCGGGGAGAAGCAACAATGAGCAGTTCTTC.